One and the same sample provided the 9 T cell receptor beta chains below, sequenced in a study of CD8 T cells in ankylosing spondylitis. TCRdb redid the calling of the 5' RACE reads with MiXCR, one entry per CDR3 protein. The table has about 240,000 distinct CDR3 sequences, approximately 9% seen once; the top ten hold under 7.5%. Sample: blood, either unsorted or a sorted T cell fraction (not recorded which). Receptors were obtained from a male donor with ankylosing spondylitis or in good health (not recorded which).

This clonotype was recorded many times. V and J are TRBV6-1 and TRBJ1-2; 10 positions match TRBD1. CDR1 is MNHNS, CDR2 SASEGT, per germline. The junction had 6 bases not matched to a gene; V was cut back by 6 bases and J by 5 bases. The CDR3 length is 14 residues. The CDR3 bases are TGTGCCAGCAGGAACCCGGGACAGGGGTATGGCTACACCTTC. Residues: CASRNPGQGYGYTF.

This clonotype was found many times. This chain joins TRBV14 and TRBJ1-5; possibly TRBD1 for D (6 bases). V was trimmed by 1 base and J by 2 bases, leaving 15 bases between them. CDR3 length: 17 residues. Germline CDR1 is SGHDN and CDR2 is FVKESK. The CDR3 reads CASSQGAQGLGNQPQHF. CDR3 coding DNA: TGTGCCAGCAGCCAAGGAGCACAGGGTTTGGGCAATCAGCCCCAGCATTTT.

This clonotype has ten or more counts. The chain uses TRBV7-8 and TRBJ1-5; D unclear. The CDR3 covers 16 residues. The V gene's germline CDR1 is SGHVS and CDR2 FQNEAQ. V gave up 5 bases and J gave up 0 bases, with 14 bases separating them. For the CDR3, the DNA is TGTGCCAGCAGCGTGACCCGGGCCCCTAGCAATCAGCCCCAGCATTTT. It specifies CASSVTRAPSNQPQHF. Together with reference TRBV7-8 and TRBJ1-5, the CDR3 gives the full variable domain: GAGVSQSPRYKVAKRGQDVALRCDPISGHVSLFWYQQALGQGPEFLTYFQNEAQLDKSGLPSDRFFAERPEGSVSTLKIQRTQQEDSAVYLCASSVTRAPSNQPQHFGDGTRLSIL.

This clonotype has at least ten counts. V usage is TRBV20-1 and J usage is TRBJ2-2; 10 positions agree with TRBD2. Germline-derived CDR1 and CDR2 are DFQATT and SNEGSKA (reference sequence). V dropped 2 bases and J dropped 6; count of bases not matched to a gene: 9. The CDR3 runs to 16 residues. The CDR3 nucleotides read TGCAGTGCTAGACTAAGCGGGAGGGCCCTCTCCGGGGAGCTGTTTTTT. This codes for CSARLSGRALSGELFF.

As to this clonotype: It may be a read error: a sequence one base away is much more abundant. J is TRBJ1-1 and V is TRBV5-5; 8 nucleotides match TRBD1. V dropped 0 bases and J dropped 11; count of bases not matched to a gene: 6. CDR1 SGHKS and CDR2 YYEKEE come from the germline V gene (reference sequence). There are 13 residues in the CDR3. The CDR3 protein is CASSLGTGYRAFF. CDR3 DNA: TGTGCCAGCAGCTTGGGGACAGGGTATCGGGCTTTCTTT.

This chain joins TRBV20-1 and TRBJ2-1; 8 nucleotides agree with TRBD2. The CDR3 consists of 13 residues. The germline V gene encodes CDR1 DFQATT and CDR2 SNEGSKA (reference sequence). The junction had 8 bases not matched to a gene; V was cut back by 6 bases and J by 7 bases. CDR3 in amino acids: CSAPSGSRNEQFF. CDR3 sequence (DNA): TGCAGTGCACCAAGCGGGAGTAGAAATGAGCAGTTCTTC.

This clonotype was counted at least ten times. V usage is TRBV5-1 and J usage is TRBJ2-7; no reliable D call. Trimming stripped 4 bases from V and 2 bases from J, with 13 bases between. Germline assignment: CDR1 SGHRS and CDR2 YFSETQ. This CDR3 is 14 amino acids long. The CDR3 sequence is CASSPTLGAYEQYF. In nucleotides, the CDR3 is TGCGCCAGCAGCCCGACGCTCGGAGCCTACGAGCAGTACTTC.

This clonotype has at least ten counts. The chain is built from TRBV20-1 and TRBJ1-1; D ambiguous. The CDR3 is 14 amino acids. Germline-derived CDR1 and CDR2 are DFQATT and SNEGSKA (reference sequence). V was cut by 0 bases and J by 0 bases, with 8 bases left in between. CDR3 nucleotide sequence: TGCAGTGCTAGAGAACCAGGATTGAACACTGAAGCTTTCTTT. Residues: CSAREPGLNTEAFF.

This clonotype showed up many times. This rearrangement joins TRBV27 to TRBJ2-7; 7 nucleotides align to TRBD2. With V trimmed by 5 bases and J by 4 bases, 14 bases remained unmatched. In germline, CDR1 is MNHEY, CDR2 SMNVEV (reference sequence). This CDR3 has 16 amino acids. The CDR3 sequence is CASSRSSGDYAYEQYF. Here the CDR3 DNA reads TGTGCCAGCAGTCGATCTAGCGGAGATTACGCGTACGAGCAGTACTTC.